This entry describes one T cell receptor beta chain. The same CDR3 can be traced to other DNA sequences in this sample. Germline lookup yields CDR1 LGHDT and CDR2 YNNKEL (reference sequence). Deletions cut 3 bases from V and 4 bases from J, with 13 bases between. This CDR3 region has 14 residues. The data belong to a study of blood T cell repertoires in COVID-19. Sequencing used immunoSEQ multiplex PCR; TCRdb keeps in-frame clones, though not all of them. The sample carries 200,000 or so clones, around 80% recorded once. The chain recombines TRBV3-1 (or the pseudogene TRBV3-2) with TRBJ2-7; tentatively, D is TRBD2 (6 bases). The TCR sequence derives from a woman between 65 and 79 years old with acute or convalescent COVID-19. Sequencing was performed on peripheral blood. The CDR3 sequence is CASSQLRGSYEQYF. Written as DNA, the CDR3 is TGTGCCAGCAGCCAGTTGCGGGGTTCTTACGAGCAGTACTTC.